Reported below is one T cell receptor (beta chain). What it binds is not known. The authors made the TRB cDNA libraries by 5' RACE using UMI labels. One entry per CDR3 protein, without DNA, is what TCRdb gives after re-calling the 5' RACE reads. The table for this sample gives under 75,000 distinct CDR3 sequences. This CDR3 has 15 amino acids. The germline V gene encodes CDR1 LNHDA and CDR2 SQIVND (reference sequence). These data are taken from a study of CXCR3-negative and CXCR3-positive naive CD8 T cells. The study's findings and limits: Because surface CD5 did not distinguish the naive subsets, TCR strength was inferred from TRB CDR3 properties. More hydrophobic TRB CDR3s were found in CXCR3-positive naive cells than in CXCR3-negative naive cells.

The sequencing input was naive CXCR3+ CD8+ T cells from blood. As for subset: CD45RO-CCR7+CD27+CD95- naive CD8+ T cells expressing CXCR3 (TNR3+). This sequence originates from a human donor in good health. Some clones in this sample may be carry-over from other donors' samples. The chain has TRBV19 and TRBJ2-7; the D call from TCRdb, TRBD1, cannot be confirmed without DNA. The CDR3 region is CASSNTRQAYYEQYF. Full variable domain (missing parts from reference TRBV19 and TRBJ2-7): DGGITQSPKYLFRKEGQNVTLSCEQNLNHDAMYWYRQDPGQGLRLIYYSQIVNDFQKGDIAEGYSVSREKKESFPLTVTSAQKNPTAFYLCASSNTRQAYYEQYFGPGTRLTVT.